Described below is a single T cell receptor (beta chain) sequence and its context. Losses at the gene ends were 0 bases for V and 3 bases for J; bases not matched to a gene: 8. Germline V gene sequence: CDR1 LNHNV, CDR2 YYDKDF (reference sequence). The length of the CDR3 is 16 residues. This entry comes from a study of T cells after posttransplantation cyclophosphamide. Method: immunoSEQ multiplex PCR; TCRdb's copy keeps in-frame clones and lacks some. The sample contains about 33,000 clones, none of them singletons. The genes are TRBV15 and TRBJ2-7; the match to TRBD2 covers 7 bases. Sequencing was performed on PBMCs. The sequence was obtained from a girl aged 10-17 years in good health, CMV-negative, and a related stem cell transplant donor. The CDR3 region is CATSRDPRGLLYEQYF. The CDR3 DNA sequence: TGTGCCACCAGCAGAGACCCCCGGGGACTACTCTACGAGCAGTACTTC.